One sample yielded the 20 T cell receptor beta chains listed below, sequenced in a study of CXCR3-negative and CXCR3-positive naive CD8 T cells. In preparing the TRB cDNA libraries, 5' RACE with UMI labels was used. TCRdb re-called the 5' RACE reads, yielding one record per CDR3 amino acid sequence without DNA. Seen in this sample are tens of thousands of distinct CDR3 sequences; the ten most common clones hold around 9.6%. The specimen was memory CD8+ T cells from blood. All receptors come from a human donor in good health. Some clones in this sample may be carry-over from other donors' samples.

This chain links TRBV12-3 or TRBV12-4 with TRBJ1-1. This CDR3 spans 14 amino acids. CDR3 sequence: CASLIEYPNTEAFF.

CDR3: CATLPLGGPGANVLTF. The chain uses TRBV15 and TRBJ2-6; TCRdb designates TRBD2, a call that cannot be tested without DNA. Germline V gene data show CDR1 as LNHNV and CDR2 as YYDKDF (reference sequence). The CDR3 has 16 residues.

The chain combines TRBV2 with TRBJ2-7; the D gene TCRdb calls, TRBD2, cannot be checked with no DNA. The CDR3 is 16 residues long. Germline values: CDR1 SNHLY, CDR2 FYNNEI. CDR3 sequence reads: CASSEVEASPFYEQYF.

The rearrangement links TRBV15 to TRBJ1-1; with no DNA, the TCRdb D assignment of TRBD1 cannot be verified. CDR3 length: 17 residues. Germline V gene data show CDR1 as LNHNV and CDR2 as YYDKDF (reference sequence). CDR3 loop: CATSRAWYGTLRTEAFF.

The chain employs TRBV7-3 and TRBJ2-7; TCRdb's assignment of TRBD2 cannot be checked, as there is no DNA. Germline lookup yields CDR1 SGHTA and CDR2 FQGTGA. This CDR3 has 15 residues. This CDR3 is CASSPRLAGVYEQYF.

The chain couples TRBV11-1 to TRBJ2-7; with no DNA, the TCRdb D assignment of TRBD1 cannot be verified. In germline, CDR1 is SGHAT, CDR2 FQDESV (reference sequence). This CDR3 region has 14 residues. This CDR3 is CASSPGQGSYEQYF.

The rearrangement links TRBV5-6 to TRBJ2-1. Germline CDR1 SGHDT, CDR2 YYEEEE. This CDR3 is built from 13 residues. The CDR3 spells CASSLGIGDEQFF.

The chain carries TRBV20-1 and TRBJ2-3; TCRdb names TRBD1, which stays unverified in the absence of DNA. Germline V gene sequence: CDR1 DFQATT, CDR2 SNEGSKA (reference sequence). This CDR3 comprises 12 residues. The CDR3 spells CSAKGVTDTQYF.

This chain connects TRBV7-3 to TRBJ2-1; the TCRdb call, TRBD2, lacks DNA for checking. Per the germline V gene, CDR1 is SGHTA and CDR2 is FQGTGA. This CDR3 comprises 15 residues. CDR3 sequence reads: CASSITSGPYNEQFF.

The chain employs TRBV28 and TRBJ2-3; TCRdb gives TRBD2 as the D gene, but with no DNA this cannot be confirmed. Germline CDR1 reads MDHEN; CDR2 reads SYDVKM. The CDR3 is made up of 18 amino acids. The CDR3: CASSFGPLAPTRTDTQYF.

The V call is TRBV13, the J call TRBJ2-7. The CDR3 runs 13 residues. In germline, CDR1 is PRHDT, CDR2 FYEKMQ (reference sequence). CDR3: CASSLGGYYEQYF.

The chain carries TRBV5-5 and TRBJ2-3; TCRdb designates TRBD1, a call that cannot be tested without DNA. In germline, CDR1 is SGHKS, CDR2 YYEKEE (reference sequence). This CDR3 region has 16 residues. The CDR3 loop is CASSVDVGRGTDTQYF.

The genes are TRBV7-8 and TRBJ1-6; TCRdb reports TRBD1, a call that lacks DNA to check it against. CDR3 length: 16 amino acids. CDR1 SGHVS and CDR2 FQNEAQ come from the germline V gene. The CDR3 loop reads CASSGQGRGYNSPLHF. Drawing the rest from reference TRBV7-8 and TRBJ1-6, the complete variable domain is GAGVSQSPRYKVAKRGQDVALRCDPISGHVSLFWYQQALGQGPEFLTYFQNEAQLDKSGLPSDRFFAERPEGSVSTLKIQRTQQEDSAVYLCASSGQGRGYNSPLHFGNGTRLTVT.

The chain carries TRBV5-1 and TRBJ1-2; absent DNA, TCRdb's TRBD1 call cannot be checked. The CDR3 spans 18 residues. Germline assignment: CDR1 SGHRS and CDR2 YFSETQ. The CDR3 here is CASSFSGTGGNSAEGYTF.

The chain uses TRBV6-2 or TRBV6-3 and TRBJ2-7; TCRdb's D call, TRBD1, is unchecked because there is no DNA. The CDR3 runs to 14 residues. Germline CDR1 reads MNHEY; CDR2 reads SVGEGT. CDR3 residues: CASSYSPGQGEQYF.

The J gene is TRBJ2-7, the V gene TRBV9; the D call of TRBD2 rests on TCRdb alone, since no DNA is present to check it. This CDR3 is built from 15 residues. CDR1 is SGDLS, CDR2 YYNGEE, per germline. The CDR3 loop is CASSVGLAGGYEQYF.

This clonotype is identified as large from frequency. The rearrangement joins TRBV10-3 to TRBJ2-6; absent DNA, TCRdb's TRBD1 call cannot be checked. Germline CDR1 and CDR2: ENHRY and SYGVKD. The CDR3 is 18 amino acids. CDR3: CAISEIEVRGSGANVLTF.

This sequence joins TRBV7-2 and TRBJ2-3; TCRdb reports TRBD2, a call that lacks DNA to check it against. There are 18 residues in the CDR3. The germline V gene has CDR1 SGHTA and CDR2 FQGNSA. The chain's CDR3 is CASSSGLAVVPSTDTQYF.

The V call is TRBV20-1, the J call TRBJ2-1; TCRdb gives TRBD2 as the D gene, but with no DNA this cannot be confirmed. The CDR3 has 16 residues. Per germline, CDR1 DFQATT and CDR2 SNEGSKA (reference sequence). CDR3 amino acids: CSARGFTSGDYNEQFF.

This chain's CDR3 is CASSLFIEVGAPSTDTQYF. This chain connects TRBV12-3 or TRBV12-4 to TRBJ2-3; without DNA, the TCRdb call of TRBD1 cannot be checked. The CDR3 totals 19 residues.